Below are 18 T cell receptor beta chains sequenced from a single sample in a study of blood T cell repertoires in COVID-19. Repertoires were generated with immunoSEQ multiplex PCR, while TCRdb's copy carries only in-frame clones and drops some. This table holds a few hundred thousand clones, about 89% found once. The sequenced material came from peripheral blood. These receptors were taken from a woman aged 30 to 39 with COVID-19, enrolled during active disease.

The chain has TRBV5-6 and TRBJ2-3; 10 bases are shared with TRBD2. V lost 6 bases to trimming and J lost 5 bases; unmatched junction nucleotides: 9. The CDR3 length is 15 residues. Germline-derived CDR1 and CDR2 are SGHDT and YYEEEE. CDR3 protein: CASTLRLAGGDTQYF. DNA of the CDR3: TGTGCCAGCACCCTACGACTAGCGGGCGGAGATACGCAGTATTTT.

The chain links TRBV7-8 to TRBJ2-7, with 9 nucleotides matching TRBD2. V lost 5 bases to trimming and J lost 5 bases; unmatched junction nucleotides: 10. Germline assignment: CDR1 SGHVS and CDR2 FQNEAQ. CDR3 length: 15 amino acids. The CDR3, as DNA: TGTGCCAGCAGCGATCCGGGACTAGCACTCCACGAGCAGTACTTC. It yields the protein CASSDPGLALHEQYF.

This chain joins TRBV7-8 and TRBJ2-7, with a tentative D call TRBD2 (5 bases). V lost 4 bases to trimming and J lost 2 bases, with 27 bases between them. Germline lookup yields CDR1 SGHVS and CDR2 FQNEAQ. The CDR3 loop spans 19 amino acids. CDR3 coding DNA: TGTGCCAGCAGCTCCATGATGGAAAATCTGGACTTTGCGACCTACGAGCAGTACGTC. Translated: CASSSMMENLDFATYEQYV.

The V gene is TRBV19, the J gene TRBJ1-2; perhaps TRBD1 as D (5 bases). V was pared by 6 bases and J by 2 bases, with 16 bases between. This CDR3 spans 15 amino acids. Germline CDR1 LNHDA, CDR2 SQIVND (reference sequence). For the CDR3, the DNA is TGTGCCAGTAGGCCATTGGCGGGGCAGAACTATGGCTACACCTTC. It encodes CASRPLAGQNYGYTF.

The chain combines TRBV11-2 with TRBJ2-1; a weak D match, TRBD1 (7 bases). This CDR3 comprises 17 residues. The germline V and J ends were trimmed by 0 bases and 3 bases, with 15 bases remaining between them. The germline V gene encodes CDR1 SGHAT and CDR2 FQNNGV. CDR3 sequence: CASSLDIIQGGYNEQFF. The CDR3 DNA is TGTGCCAGCAGCTTAGATATAATCCAGGGGGGCTACAATGAGCAGTTCTTC.

The chain links TRBV9 to TRBJ2-3; D unclear. Per germline, CDR1 SGDLS and CDR2 YYNGEE. The V gene lost 0 bases and the J gene lost 3 bases, with 11 bases spanning the gap. This CDR3 has 15 amino acids. The CDR3 sequence: CASSVGPLSTDTQYF. The CDR3 DNA follows: TGTGCCAGCAGCGTAGGGCCTCTTTCGACAGATACGCAGTATTTT.

This clone was detected only once. The CDR3 DNA reads as TGTGCCAGCAGCTTAGCCCCCGGGACTAGCGGGAGTCCCTACGGGGAGCTGTTTTTT. This codes for CASSLAPGTSGSPYGELFF. The chain links TRBV7-9 to TRBJ2-2, with TRBD2 matching over 14 bases. There are 19 residues in the CDR3. Germline V gene data show CDR1 as SEHNR and CDR2 as FQNEAQ (reference sequence). V lost 0 bases and J lost 7; bases outside the gene matches: 10.

This clone was picked up a small number of times. The chain combines TRBV2 with TRBJ2-3; maybe TRBD1 (5 bases). Germline V CDR1 and CDR2: SNHLY, FYNNEI. This CDR3 is 15 amino acids long. The V end was cut by 3 bases, the J end by 2 bases, with 12 bases between. The CDR3 is CASSDAAGPTDTQYF. CDR3 bases: TGTGCCAGCAGTGACGCGGCAGGGCCCACAGATACGCAGTATTTT.

The rearrangement links TRBV6-1 to TRBJ2-7; unclear D gene. The CDR3 totals 17 residues. Germline CDR1 reads MNHNS; CDR2 reads SASEGT. Trimming pared 2 bases from V and 0 bases from J, leaving 17 bases between. CDR3 sequence reads: CASSEPPGSAASYEQYV. The CDR3 nucleotides are TGTGCCAGCAGTGAACCTCCCGGGTCGGCTGCCTCCTACGAGCAGTACGTC.

The chain is built from TRBV5-6 and TRBJ2-7; D unclear. Per germline, CDR1 SGHDT and CDR2 YYEEEE. The V and J ends lost 3 bases and 2 bases respectively, with 15 bases between them. CDR3 length: 15 amino acids. The CDR3, as DNA: TGTGCCAGCAGCTCTACCCATCAAGTCCCCTACGAGCAGTACGTC. It translates to CASSSTHQVPYEQYV.

The chain has TRBV4-1 and TRBJ1-5; 7 bases fit TRBD1. CDR1 MGHRA and CDR2 YSYEKL come from the germline V gene. J lost 0 bases, V lost 3 bases, and 17 bases had no gene match. There are 20 residues in the CDR3. CDR3 sequence: CASSQAFFPGQTDSNQPQHF. The CDR3 DNA reads TGCGCCAGCAGCCAGGCATTTTTCCCGGGACAGACCGATAGCAATCAGCCCCAGCATTTT.

V and J are TRBV6-2 or TRBV6-3 and TRBJ2-3, with 7 bases fitting TRBD2. Germline lookup yields CDR1 MNHEY and CDR2 SVGEGT. CDR3 length: 15 residues. V lost 3 bases to trimming and J lost 4 bases; unmatched junction nucleotides: 7. This CDR3 reads CASSYGGSLADTQYF. CDR3 DNA: TGTGCCAGCAGTTATGGCGGGAGTCTAGCAGATACGCAGTATTTT.

The rearrangement links TRBV7-2 to TRBJ2-2; perhaps TRBD1 as D (5 bases). This CDR3 region has 15 residues. Per the germline V gene, CDR1 is SGHTA and CDR2 is FQGNSA. V was pared by 5 bases and J by 3 bases, with 13 bases between. This CDR3 reads CASSPQGLHTGELFF. CDR3 nucleotides: TGTGCCAGCAGCCCCCAGGGATTGCACACCGGGGAGCTGTTTTTT.

The DNA of the CDR3 is TGTGCCAGCAGTCTAGGTTTCTGGGGGGGTGACTATGGCTACACCTTC. Translating it yields CASSLGFWGGDYGYTF. The chain couples TRBV28 to TRBJ1-2, with a weak D call TRBD1 (5 bases). CDR1 MDHEN and CDR2 SYDVKM come from the germline V gene. Trimming stripped 5 bases from V and 3 bases from J, with 19 bases between. The CDR3 loop spans 16 amino acids.

The genes are TRBV2 and TRBJ1-1; possible D gene TRBD1, 5 bases. Trimming cost V 6 bases and J 11 bases, with 13 bases left between them. Germline V gives CDR1 SNHLY, CDR2 FYNNEI. The CDR3 totals 11 residues. CDR3 loop: CASRGRGRAFF. The CDR3 region has the DNA TGTGCCAGCAGGGGAAGGGGTAGGGCTTTCTTT.

The genes are TRBV18 and TRBJ1-1; 7 nucleotides match TRBD1. The junction had 7 bases not matched to a gene; V was cut back by 3 bases and J by 0 bases. The CDR3 length is 16 residues. In germline, CDR1 is KGHSH, CDR2 LQKENI. The CDR3 coding sequence is TGTGCCAGCTCACCCCGACAGGGTAACATGAACACTGAAGCTTTCTTT. This encodes CASSPRQGNMNTEAFF. Full variable domain (remainder filled in from reference TRBV18 and TRBJ1-1): NAGVMQNPRHLVRRRGQEARLRCSPMKGHSHVYWYRQLPEEGLKFMVYLQKENIIDESGMPKERFSAEFPKEGPSILRIQQVVRGDSAAYFCASSPRQGNMNTEAFFGQGTRLTVV.

The rearrangement joins TRBV27 to TRBJ1-2; 8 bases align to TRBD1. The germline V gene encodes CDR1 MNHEY and CDR2 SMNVEV (reference sequence). The V gene end was trimmed by 6 bases and the J gene end by 10 bases; junction bases not matched to a gene: 4. The CDR3 has 11 amino acids. This CDR3 is CASSSQGVYTF. The CDR3 bases are TGTGCCAGCAGCTCACAGGGGGTCTACACCTTC.

This sequence joins TRBV4-3 and TRBJ2-2; D is unclear. This CDR3 contains 14 residues. Trimming stripped 6 bases from V and 6 bases from J, with 14 bases between. The germline V gene has CDR1 LGHNA and CDR2 YSLEER. CDR3 nucleotide sequence: TGCGCCAGCAGACTCACCCTCGCGGCCGGGGAGCTGTTTTTT. The encoded protein is CASRLTLAAGELFF.